The next 15 T cell receptor beta chains were all read from a single sample in a study of OX40 agonist ivuxolimab in advanced cancers. Profiled with immunoSEQ multiplex PCR; TCRdb holds only in-frame clones, not every one. The data hold roughly 22,000 clones, with roughly nine tenths observed a single time. The source material was CD4+ or CD8+ T cells sorted from blood, sampled in a trial of the OX40 agonist ivuxolimab. Source of these receptors: an adult with an advanced solid tumor such as melanoma, head and neck, liver or kidney cancer.

This chain uses TRBV7-8 with TRBJ1-2; 7 bases agree with TRBD1. V lost 5 bases, J lost 1 base, and 13 bases stayed unmatched. The CDR3 sequence is 17 residues long. The germline gives CDR1 SGHVS, CDR2 FQNEAQ. CDR3 region: CASSLRPRGQRNYGYTF. Here the CDR3 DNA reads TGTGCCAGCAGCCTAAGGCCGCGGGGACAGCGTAACTATGGCTACACCTTC.

The rearrangement joins TRBV27 to TRBJ2-5; the match to TRBD2 covers 9 bases. J lost 5 bases, V lost 7 bases, and 8 bases had no gene match. Germline CDR1 MNHEY, CDR2 SMNVEV (reference sequence). The CDR3 loop spans 14 amino acids. CDR3 sequence: CASTGVAGAETQYF. The CDR3 nucleotides read TGTGCCAGCACGGGGGTAGCGGGAGCTGAGACCCAGTACTTC.

The gene calls are TRBV2 and TRBJ2-5; possible D gene TRBD1, 6 bases. Germline V CDR1 and CDR2: SNHLY, FYNNEI. The CDR3 runs 15 residues. Trimming left V 3 bases short and J 2 bases short, with 13 bases between. CDR3: CASSDGLTGQETQYF. CDR3 DNA: TGTGCCAGCAGTGATGGTCTCACAGGGCAAGAGACCCAGTACTTC.

The V and J genes are TRBV27 and TRBJ2-6; no clear D gene. Germline CDR1 is MNHEY and CDR2 is SMNVEV (reference sequence). Deletions cut 3 bases from V and 2 bases from J, with 8 bases between. The CDR3 extends over 15 amino acids. The CDR3 protein is CASSFLLPGANVLTF. The CDR3 DNA reads as TGTGCCAGCAGTTTTTTGTTGCCTGGGGCCAACGTCCTGACTTTC.

The V call is TRBV19, the J call TRBJ2-6, with D unclear. The CDR3 length is 14 residues. Deletions cut 5 bases from V and 2 bases from J, with 7 bases between. Looked up from germline, CDR1 is LNHDA and CDR2 is SQIVND (reference sequence). Here the CDR3 reads CASSQSAGANVLTF. The CDR3 bases are TGTGCCAGTAGTCAGAGTGCTGGGGCCAACGTCCTGACTTTC.

The gene calls are TRBV6-5 and TRBJ2-7, with D tentatively TRBD1 or TRBD2 (5 bases each). The CDR3 is made up of 12 amino acids. Trimming cost V 4 bases and J 3 bases, with 7 bases left between them. Germline assignment: CDR1 MNHEY and CDR2 SVGAGI. The chain's CDR3 is CASSSGSYEQYF. As DNA, the CDR3 is TGTGCCAGCAGTTCAGGGAGCTACGAGCAGTACTTC.

The chain carries TRBV6-1 and TRBJ2-7; no clear D. CDR3 size: 11 residues. The V gene's germline CDR1 is MNHNS and CDR2 SASEGT. V dropped 5 bases and J dropped 3 bases, with 5 bases sitting between them. The CDR3 here is CASSHNYEQYF. CDR3 bases: TGTGCCAGCAGTCACAACTACGAGCAGTACTTC.

This clone was detected only a few times. The rearrangement joins TRBV4-2 to TRBJ2-1; TRBD2 aligns across 15 bases. The CDR3 totals 21 residues. V lost 1 base and J lost 0; bases outside the gene matches: 10. Germline V gene sequence: CDR1 LGHNA, CDR2 YNFKEQ. The DNA of the CDR3 is TGTGCCAGCAGCCAAGGTCGCGACGGACTAGCGGGAGGGAGCTCCTACAATGAGCAGTTCTTC. As protein: CASSQGRDGLAGGSSYNEQFF.

This chain joins TRBV7-9 and TRBJ2-7; the D is unclear. CDR1 and CDR2 from the germline V gene are SEHNR and FQNEAQ (reference sequence). The CDR3 sequence is 12 residues long. V was pared by 5 bases and J by 6 bases, with 11 bases between. CDR3: CASSHGGSEQYF. For the CDR3, the DNA is TGTGCCAGCAGCCATGGTGGAAGCGAGCAGTACTTC.

This clone was counted only a few times. This chain links TRBV10-3 with TRBJ2-7, with D hard to call. The CDR3 length is 13 residues. Germline-derived CDR1 and CDR2 are ENHRY and SYGVKD. V lost 4 bases to trimming and J lost 5 bases, with 12 bases between them. CDR3 amino acids: CAISVSQFDEQYF. In DNA form, the CDR3 reads TGTGCCATCAGTGTGTCCCAGTTCGACGAGCAGTACTTC.

The chain couples TRBV11-2 to TRBJ2-3; TRBD2 agrees at 9 bases. This CDR3 comprises 16 residues. V lost 4 bases, J lost 3 bases, and 8 bases stayed unmatched. CDR1 and CDR2 (germline): SGHAT, FQNNGV. For the CDR3, the DNA is TGTGCCAGCAGCTCCACCACCGCGGGAGGGACAGATACGCAGTATTTT. Its protein product is CASSSTTAGGTDTQYF.

This chain uses TRBV5-5 with TRBJ2-7; D gene ambiguous. This CDR3 is built from 14 residues. V lost 1 base and J 4 bases, leaving 12 bases between the germline ends. Germline CDR1 and CDR2: SGHKS and YYEKEE (reference sequence). The CDR3 region has the DNA TGTGCCAGCAGCTTGACGAATACAGAGTACGAGCAGTACTTC. It encodes CASSLTNTEYEQYF.

The chain recombines TRBV19 with TRBJ2-7, with a weak D call TRBD1 (6 bases). The CDR3 totals 14 residues. CDR1 LNHDA and CDR2 SQIVND come from the germline V gene (reference sequence). Trimming removed 6 bases from V and 4 bases from J, with 16 bases in between. The CDR3 DNA sequence: TGTGCCAGTAGCCCGGCTAGAGGGGGTTACGAGCAGTACTTC. It translates to CASSPARGGYEQYF.

The chain joins TRBV6-5 to TRBJ2-7; perhaps TRBD2 as D (6 bases). Trimming shortened V by 6 bases and J by 4 bases, and 13 bases separated the two germline ends. The CDR3 is made up of 13 amino acids. Per germline, CDR1 MNHEY and CDR2 SVGAGI. The CDR3 DNA sequence: TGTGCCAGCAGGAATGAGGGGAGGTACGAGCAGTACTTC. Its protein product is CASRNEGRYEQYF.

Worth noting for this clone: Relative to the germline gene, one junction end is altered; a read error may explain this. The rearrangement uses TRBV29-1 and TRBJ1-2; D unresolved. The CDR3 consists of 9 residues. The germline gives CDR1 SQVTM, CDR2 ANQGSEA. As DNA, the CDR3 is TGCAGCGTACTACCGACGGATGCCTTC. This sequence encodes CSVLPTDAF.